This T cell receptor (beta chain) was identified during a study of control samples from healthy donors and cancer patients. CDR3 length equals 12 residues. In germline, CDR1 is SGHKS, CDR2 YYEKEE (reference sequence). V was pared by 2 bases and J by 8 bases, with 10 bases between. Assay used: immunoSEQ multiplex PCR; TCRdb lists only in-frame clones, some missing. The sample comprises 80,000 to 100,000 clones, 80% to 95% of which are singletons, and about 2.9% rests with the top ten. The rearrangement links TRBV5-5 to TRBJ1-2; possible D gene TRBD1, 5 bases. This receptor was identified in a human donor in good health. The donor label of this sample is uncertain. Material: blood. The DNA of the CDR3 is TGTGCCAGCAGCTTTGGTTGGGACGGCTACACCTTC. Residues: CASSFGWDGYTF.